The rows below give T cell receptor beta chains drawn from one sample of a study of blood T cell repertoires in COVID-19. Using immunoSEQ multiplex PCR, the repertoire was profiled, and TCRdb retains in-frame clones only, with some absent. The sample holds some 250,000 clones, around 83% seen once. Sequences were obtained from peripheral blood. These receptors all come from a man aged 40-50 years with active or convalescent COVID-19. CDR3s include the opening cysteine and the closing phenylalanine or tryptophan. A D gene is named only where the DNA matches it firmly. For some rows the clone size is stated as once, few or many, or as a class when expanded; others skip it.

D	size	V	J	DNA	CDR3
.	.	TRBV7-5	TRBJ1-1	TGTGCCAGAAGCCCCCACTCCTCAACAGGGTATTCCACTGAAGCTTTCTTT	CARSPHSSTGYSTEAFF
TRBD1	.	TRBV3-1/TRBV3-2	TRBJ1-1	TGTGCCAGCAGTTCCGGACAGGTGAACACTGAAGCTTTCTTT	CASSSGQVNTEAFF
.	.	TRBV18	TRBJ1-5	TGTGCCAGCTCACGGGGCACTCAGCCCCAGCATTTT	CASSRGTQPQHF
TRBD2	few	TRBV5-6	TRBJ2-5	TGTGCCAGCAGCAGTCGTCTAGCGGGAGTAAGGGTAGAGACCCAGTACTTC	CASSSRLAGVRVETQYF
.	.	TRBV4-2	TRBJ1-1	TGTGCCAGCAGCCTCCCAAACAGTGGAACTGAAGCTTTCTTT	CASSLPNSGTEAFF
TRBD1	few	TRBV2	TRBJ1-1	TGTGCCAGCCTACAGGGGCGGACTGAAGCTTTCTTT	CASLQGRTEAFF
TRBD1	.	TRBV6-5	TRBJ1-2	TGTGCCACCGAACGTCCGGGACAGGGAATTTATGGCTACACCTTC	CATERPGQGIYGYTF
.	.	TRBV21-1	TRBJ1-5	TGTGCCAGCAGCAAATTGGGGACACCAAGCAGCAATCAGCCCCAGCATTTT	CASSKLGTPSSNQPQHF
.	.	TRBV19	TRBJ1-1	TGTGCCAGTGGGGTGGACAACTTGAACACTGAAGCTTTCTTT	CASGVDNLNTEAFF
.	few	TRBV6-5	TRBJ1-2	TGTGCCAGCAGTCATACGAGGGATGGCTACACCTTC	CASSHTRDGYTF
.	.	TRBV2	TRBJ1-1	TGTGCCAGCAGTGAGCTCAGGGGGAACACTGAAGCTTTCTTT	CASSELRGNTEAFF
.	.	TRBV27	TRBJ2-5	TGTGCCAGCAGTTTTTTAGGGGCGGAGACCCAGTACTTC	CASSFLGAETQYF
TRBD1	.	TRBV30	TRBJ1-1	TGTGCCTGCGGAACAGGGGCTGCCACTGGTGAAGCTTTCTTT	CACGTGAATGEAFF
.	.	TRBV5-8	TRBJ1-1	TGTGCCAGCAGCTTGTTCTCAAGAGTTGCTATGAACACTGAAGCTTTCTTT	CASSLFSRVAMNTEAFF
TRBD2	.	TRBV5-1	TRBJ2-3	TGCGCCAGCAGCTTGAGCGGGGATAGCACAGATACGCAGTATTTT	CASSLSGDSTDTQYF
TRBD1	.	TRBV10-3	TRBJ2-7	TGTGCCATCAGTGACTCGTGGGGACAGGGGGCAAGAGAGCAGTACTTC	CAISDSWGQGAREQYF
TRBD1	.	TRBV6-5	TRBJ2-7	TGTGCCAGCAGTAGACAGGGGGCCGTCTACGAGCAGTACTTC	CASSRQGAVYEQYF
TRBD1	.	TRBV20-1	TRBJ1-2	TGCAGTGCCAGTGGACAGGGGGGGGATAACTATGGCTACACCTTC	CSASGQGGDNYGYTF
TRBD2	.	TRBV12-5	TRBJ2-7	TGTGCTAGTGCCATCGCCGGGACTACCACCTACGAGCAGTACTTC	CASAIAGTTTYEQYF
.	.	TRBV12-5	TRBJ1-3	TGTGCTAGTGGTCCCTCCCCACAGTCTAACCGAAACACCATATATTTT	CASGPSPQSNRNTIYF
TRBD2	once	TRBV6-2/TRBV6-3	TRBJ2-3	TGTGCCAGCAGTTACTCTTTAACTAGCGGGGGGGCCTTAGATACGCAGTATTTT	CASSYSLTSGGALDTQYF
TRBD2	.	TRBV28	TRBJ2-1	TGTGCCAGCAGGTTTAGCGGGAGGTACAATGAGCAGTTCTTC	CASRFSGRYNEQFF
.	.	TRBV19	TRBJ1-1	TGTGCCAGCAGGGACATGAACACTGAAGCTTTCTTT	CASRDMNTEAFF
TRBD2	.	TRBV27	TRBJ2-1	TGTGCCAGCAGTCCGCACCTCGGGACTAGCGGGAGGGATGATGAGCAGTTCTTC	CASSPHLGTSGRDDEQFF
.	.	TRBV18	TRBJ2-7	TGTGCCAGCTCACCACGGTTTAGCGGAATATCCTACGAGCAGTACTTC	CASSPRFSGISYEQYF
TRBD1	many	TRBV5-4	TRBJ2-7	TGTGCCAGCAGCCCGGGACAGAGCTCCTACGAGCAGTACTTC	CASSPGQSSYEQYF
.	many	TRBV24-1	TRBJ2-2	TGTGCCACCAGTGATGGTCTTGGCGGGTTCCCTCCCGGGGAGCTGTTTTTT	CATSDGLGGFPPGELFF